Listed below are T cell receptor beta chains from one sample, sequenced in a study of T cells in Graves' hyperthyroidism and ophthalmopathy. TCRdb passed the multiplex PCR reads through MiXCR, listing each CDR3 protein once. The table shows 600,000 to 650,000 distinct CDR3 sequences, with 15% to 20% occurring only once. The sequencing sample was made of blood. The receptors come from a woman younger than 45 with Graves' hyperthyroidism. The CDR3 runs from the conserved cysteine through the conserved F or W. The D gene is left open where the match is weak. Clone size is stated in some rows and not others, as once, few, many or a class when expanded.

NA	many	TRBJ2-4	TRBV28	CASSDGLGNIQYF	TGTGCCAGCTCTGACGGGTTGGGAAACATTCAGTACTTC
NA	many	TRBJ2-1	TRBV7-2	CASSLAMSSYNEQFF	TGTGCCAGCAGCTTAGCCATGAGCTCCTACAATGAGCAGTTCTTC
NA	NA	TRBJ1-4	TRBV5-1	CASSSRTTGLNNEKLFF	TGCGCCAGCAGCTCACGAACGACAGGACTAAATAATGAAAAACTGTTTTTT
NA	many	TRBJ1-6	TRBV11-2	CASSLEPRGSPLHF	TGTGCCAGCAGCTTAGAACCTAGGGGGTCACCCCTCCACTTT
TRBD2	many	TRBJ2-5	TRBV27	CATVGGETQYF	TGTGCCACCGTCGGGGGGGAGACCCAGTACTTC
NA	many	TRBJ2-3	TRBV7-2	CASSNGETSTDTQYF	TGTGCCAGCTCAAACGGGGAGACTAGCACAGATACGCAGTATTTT
NA	many	TRBJ1-1	TRBV7-2	CASSPTGGISVEAFF	TGTGCCAGCAGCCCGACGGGGGGCATAAGCGTTGAAGCTTTCTTT
NA	many	TRBJ1-5	TRBV28	CASSLTGYQPQHF	TGTGCCAGCAGTTTAACAGGGTATCAGCCCCAGCATTTT
NA	NA	TRBJ1-6	TRBV4-3	CASSQDRGTYNSPLHF	TGCGCCAGCAGCCAAGACAGGGGAACCTATAATTCACCCCTCCACTTT
TRBD1	many	TRBJ1-2	TRBV28	CASSPDSDRGYGYTF	TGTGCCAGCAGTCCGGACTCAGACAGGGGCTATGGCTACACCTTC
NA	many	TRBJ1-5	TRBV9	CASSVGGGHTDQPQHF	TGTGCCAGCAGCGTAGGGGGCGGGCACACGGATCAGCCCCAGCATTTT